A selection of T cell receptor beta chains follows, all from one sample in a study of OX40 agonist ivuxolimab in advanced cancers. The assay was immunoSEQ multiplex PCR, and TCRdb's table has in-frame clones only and misses some. The table records tens of thousands of clones, approximately 92% of them present only once. The source was CD4+ or CD8+ T cells sorted from blood, collected in a trial of the OX40 agonist ivuxolimab. All receptors come from an adult with an advanced solid tumor such as melanoma, head and neck, liver or kidney cancer. Both conserved end residues are part of each CDR3. Fields, in order: V gene, clone size, J gene, CDR3 protein. The size of a clone is reported for some rows only, either as once, few or many, or as a class for expanded clones.

v_gene: TRBV9
abundance: NA
j_gene: TRBJ2-1
CDR3aa: CASGSGGPWNEQFF

v_gene: TRBV28
abundance: NA
j_gene: TRBJ1-1
CDR3aa: CASSFPWGGREAFF

v_gene: TRBV27
abundance: NA
j_gene: TRBJ2-1
CDR3aa: CASSLTPLGHEQFF

v_gene: TRBV19
abundance: NA
j_gene: TRBJ2-1
CDR3aa: CASNPTRLAGVWNEQFF

v_gene: TRBV19
abundance: NA
j_gene: TRBJ2-1
CDR3aa: CASSIFLAGISHEQFF

v_gene: TRBV27
abundance: NA
j_gene: TRBJ1-1
CDR3aa: CASSLGQGNTEAFF

v_gene: TRBV14
abundance: NA
j_gene: TRBJ2-7
CDR3aa: CASSQEDQGYYEQYF

v_gene: TRBV25-1
abundance: NA
j_gene: TRBJ2-3
CDR3aa: CASGDGSTDTQYF

v_gene: TRBV19
abundance: NA
j_gene: TRBJ1-1
CDR3aa: CASSMASVTGDPEAFF

v_gene: TRBV19
abundance: NA
j_gene: TRBJ1-2
CDR3aa: CASSPGQIYGYTF

v_gene: TRBV18
abundance: NA
j_gene: TRBJ2-1
CDR3aa: CASSRTRNGMNEQFF

v_gene: TRBV5-5
abundance: NA
j_gene: TRBJ1-1
CDR3aa: CASSLKSNTEAFF

v_gene: TRBV10-3
abundance: NA
j_gene: TRBJ2-1
CDR3aa: CAISAIDSWPSGRVLRGNEQFF

v_gene: TRBV28
abundance: NA
j_gene: TRBJ1-1
CDR3aa: CASSYFQGDTEAFF

v_gene: TRBV7-6
abundance: once
j_gene: TRBJ2-3
CDR3aa: CASSLAGPLDTQYF

v_gene: TRBV4-1
abundance: NA
j_gene: TRBJ1-1
CDR3aa: CASSQVGGYTEAFF

v_gene: TRBV6-7
abundance: NA
j_gene: TRBJ1-4
CDR3aa: CASSYSGHSGEKLFF

v_gene: TRBV29-1
abundance: NA
j_gene: TRBJ1-2
CDR3aa: CSVKTGNYGYTF

v_gene: TRBV27
abundance: NA
j_gene: TRBJ1-5
CDR3aa: CASSLGGVNQPQHF

v_gene: TRBV7-2
abundance: once
j_gene: TRBJ1-6
CDR3aa: CASSFRGYAVNNSPLHF

v_gene: TRBV29-1
abundance: once
j_gene: TRBJ2-1
CDR3aa: CSVSRTSGYNEQFF

v_gene: TRBV4-3
abundance: NA
j_gene: TRBJ2-7
CDR3aa: CASSQGVGRNEQYF

v_gene: TRBV14
abundance: NA
j_gene: TRBJ2-7
CDR3aa: CASSQGLSSYEQYF

v_gene: TRBV10-3
abundance: once
j_gene: TRBJ1-2
CDR3aa: CAISPGQGYGYTF

v_gene: TRBV7-2
abundance: NA
j_gene: TRBJ2-2
CDR3aa: CASSLLGYTGELFF

v_gene: TRBV28
abundance: NA
j_gene: TRBJ2-7
CDR3aa: CASSPRDASYEQYF

v_gene: TRBV13
abundance: NA
j_gene: TRBJ2-3
CDR3aa: CASSSRRRESPDTQYF

v_gene: TRBV14
abundance: NA
j_gene: TRBJ2-5
CDR3aa: CASSQGPAGTGQETQYF

v_gene: TRBV25-1
abundance: NA
j_gene: TRBJ2-1
CDR3aa: CASSAPGGGYEQFF

v_gene: TRBV7-9
abundance: NA
j_gene: TRBJ2-1
CDR3aa: CASSWEGPIYNEQFF

v_gene: TRBV5-5
abundance: NA
j_gene: TRBJ2-7
CDR3aa: CASSAPPRYEQYF

v_gene: TRBV29-1
abundance: NA
j_gene: TRBJ1-1
CDR3aa: CSVEGGQLMNTEAFF

v_gene: TRBV2
abundance: NA
j_gene: TRBJ2-7
CDR3aa: CASSGLLEQYF

v_gene: TRBV6-5
abundance: NA
j_gene: TRBJ1-3
CDR3aa: CASSNDYPSPTIYF

v_gene: TRBV27
abundance: NA
j_gene: TRBJ2-2
CDR3aa: CASSFSGLPLAPGELFF

v_gene: TRBV7-8
abundance: NA
j_gene: TRBJ2-1
CDR3aa: CASSPGLAGGTTKYNEQFF

v_gene: TRBV5-8
abundance: NA
j_gene: TRBJ2-2
CDR3aa: CASSLLLSNWDTGELFF

v_gene: TRBV7-9
abundance: NA
j_gene: TRBJ2-5
CDR3aa: CASSSTGYQETQYF

v_gene: TRBV29-1
abundance: NA
j_gene: TRBJ2-7
CDR3aa: CSVEFSGRLEQYF

v_gene: TRBV10-1
abundance: NA
j_gene: TRBJ2-1
CDR3aa: CASSEVGRRDNEQFF

v_gene: TRBV7-8
abundance: NA
j_gene: TRBJ2-1
CDR3aa: CASSRTSGTADEQFF

v_gene: TRBV21-1
abundance: once
j_gene: TRBJ2-7
CDR3aa: CASSKAASGGPYEQYF

v_gene: TRBV27
abundance: NA
j_gene: TRBJ1-1
CDR3aa: CASRLGQGTYTEAFF